These 19 T cell receptor beta chains were sequenced from one sample in a study of blood T cell repertoires in COVID-19 (dated by TCRdb to between 2020 and 2021). The library was obtained by the immunoSEQ multiplex PCR assay. What TCRdb holds here is the immuneACCESS table cut down to in-frame rearrangements. Part of the clones is not present; checked against another copy, under half of the missing clones reflect an unresolved V gene, and the others are unexplained. This sample lists 53,000 or so clones; 70% to 90% were detected once. The ten largest clonotypes hold approximately 13% of the sample. Source material: peripheral blood. The receptors stem from an older man with acute or convalescent COVID-19.

The genes are TRBV3-1 (or the pseudogene TRBV3-2) and TRBJ2-2, with a possible D match to TRBD2 (5 bases). Germline V gives CDR1 LGHDT, CDR2 YNNKEL (reference sequence). V lost 1 base and J 6 bases, leaving 9 bases between the germline ends. The CDR3 spans 14 residues. The CDR3 is CASSQAGSPGELFF. The CDR3 bases are TGTGCCAGCAGCCAAGCGGGATCTCCCGGGGAGCTGTTTTTT.

The chain has TRBV7-9 and TRBJ2-1; D possibly corresponds to TRBD2 (5 bases). Looked up from germline, CDR1 is SEHNR and CDR2 is FQNEAQ (reference sequence). The CDR3 length is 12 residues. The V gene lost 1 base and the J gene lost 11 bases, with 9 bases spanning the gap. The CDR3 is CASSLDEGKQFF. The CDR3 DNA follows: TGTGCCAGCAGCTTAGACGAGGGTAAGCAGTTCTTC.

The rearrangement uses TRBV7-8 and TRBJ2-3; 8 bases line up with TRBD2. Germline assignment: CDR1 SGHVS and CDR2 FQNEAQ. The CDR3 covers 15 residues. The V segment lost 5 bases and the J segment 4 bases; nucleotides outside the gene matches: 8. CDR3 protein: CASSPTGGLADTQYF. In nucleotides, the CDR3 is TGTGCCAGCAGCCCGACGGGGGGGTTGGCAGATACGCAGTATTTT.

This chain links TRBV7-2 with TRBJ1-2; 8 nucleotides align to TRBD1. The V gene end was trimmed by 5 bases and the J gene end by 4 bases; junction bases not matched to a gene: 9. Germline CDR1 is SGHTA and CDR2 is FQGNSA. CDR3 length: 15 amino acids. The CDR3 sequence is CASSQGAAAFYGYTF. As DNA, the CDR3 is TGTGCCAGCAGCCAGGGGGCGGCCGCGTTCTATGGCTACACCTTC.

The CDR3 sequence is CASSFGRVAYNEQFF. The CDR3 bases are TGTGCCAGCAGTTTCGGGAGGGTGGCCTACAATGAGCAGTTCTTC. The rearrangement uses TRBV28 and TRBJ2-1; TRBD2 agrees at 8 bases. With 3 bases clipped from V and 2 bases from J, the junction kept 3 bases outside the gene matches. This CDR3 has 15 amino acids. The germline gives CDR1 MDHEN, CDR2 SYDVKM.

The chain joins TRBV5-1 to TRBJ2-2; possible D gene TRBD1, 5 bases. Germline CDR1 and CDR2: SGHRS and YFSETQ. The CDR3 spans 16 residues. The V gene lost 2 bases and the J gene lost 0 bases, with 11 bases spanning the gap. The CDR3 coding sequence is TGCGCCAGCAGCTTCCTGACAGACGCGAACACCGGGGAGCTGTTTTTT. Protein product: CASSFLTDANTGELFF.

On this clone: The same CDR3 also results from other DNA sequences found in this sample. CDR3 DNA sequence: TGCGCCAGCAGCCTTGACAGGGACGGCTACACCTTC. Translating gives CASSLDRDGYTF. The V call is TRBV5-1, the J call TRBJ1-2; 7 bases are shared with TRBD1. The CDR3 contains 12 residues. Trimming took 4 bases from V and 8 from J; bases not matched to a gene: 5. Germline V gives CDR1 SGHRS, CDR2 YFSETQ.

This sequence joins TRBV5-6 and TRBJ1-2; the D is unclear. Trimming removed 0 bases at V and 1 base at J, with 13 bases between. This CDR3 is 16 amino acids long. Germline V CDR1 and CDR2: SGHDT, YYEEEE. The CDR3 DNA sequence: TGTGCCAGCAGCTTGGGGGCCCTTACCCTTAACTATGGCTACACCTTC. It encodes CASSLGALTLNYGYTF.

The genes are TRBV7-2 and TRBJ1-5, with TRBD1 matching 7 bases. After removal of 0 bases from V and 3 bases from J, the junction contained 2 bases not matched to a gene. The CDR3 is 15 residues long. Germline loops: CDR1 SGHTA, CDR2 FQGNSA. As DNA, the CDR3 is TGTGCCAGCAGCTTAGCAGGGGGCCCCAATCAGCCCCAGCATTTT. Its translation: CASSLAGGPNQPQHF. Looking up the rest from reference TRBV7-2 and TRBJ1-5 gives the full variable domain: GAGVSQSPSNKVTEKGKDVELRCDPISGHTALYWYRQSLGQGLEFLIYFQGNSAPDKSGLPSDRFSAERTGGSVSTLTIQRTQQEDSAVYLCASSLAGGPNQPQHFGDGTRLSIL.

V usage is TRBV7-9 and J usage is TRBJ2-3; TRBD2 is a possible D gene (5 bases). The V end lost 5 bases, the J end lost 4 bases, and 19 bases lay between the germline ends. CDR1 and CDR2 from the germline V gene are SEHNR and FQNEAQ (reference sequence). The CDR3 is 16 residues long. CDR3 nucleotides: TGTGCCAGCAGCCCCCGACTAATTTTTCAGGCAGATACGCAGTATTTT. Amino acids: CASSPRLIFQADTQYF.

The V call is TRBV6-1, the J call TRBJ2-1, with 8 bases that match TRBD1. The CDR3 runs 17 residues. Germline V lookup: CDR1 MNHNS, CDR2 SASEGT. V was clipped by 0 bases and J by 7 bases; unmatched bases: 11. CDR3 in amino acids: CASSEASGQGARNEQFF. DNA for the CDR3: TGTGCCAGCAGTGAAGCGTCGGGCCAGGGGGCGCGAAATGAGCAGTTCTTC.

The chain carries TRBV7-9 and TRBJ1-4; 7 nucleotides line up with TRBD1. The CDR3 runs 16 residues. CDR1 and CDR2 (germline): SEHNR, FQNEAQ (reference sequence). Trimming cost V 5 bases and J 5 bases; bases outside gene matches: 11. CDR3 in DNA: TGTGCCAGCAGCCCACGCTGGGACAGACAAAATGAAAAACTGTTTTTT. This gives the protein CASSPRWDRQNEKLFF.

The chain uses TRBV29-1 and TRBJ2-7; D ambiguous. The CDR3 runs 14 residues. CDR1 is SQVTM, CDR2 ANQGSEA, per germline. Trimming removed 1 base at V and 2 bases at J, with 12 bases between. This CDR3 is CSVEVGSGAYEQYF. DNA of the CDR3: TGCAGCGTTGAAGTTGGGTCAGGTGCCTACGAGCAGTACTTC.

This sequence joins TRBV6-5 and TRBJ2-3; maybe TRBD2 (5 bases). Trimming stripped 6 bases from V and 0 bases from J, with 13 bases between. The germline CDR1 and CDR2 sequences are MNHEY and SVGAGI. The CDR3 sequence is 15 residues long. The CDR3: CASSLAAGSTDTQYF. In DNA form, the CDR3 reads TGTGCCAGCAGCCTCGCGGCGGGTAGCACAGATACGCAGTATTTT.

This clone is a singleton in its sample. As DNA, the CDR3 is TGTGCCAGCAGTTTGACCAGGGTGAGCAATCAGCCCCAGCATTTT. This translates into CASSLTRVSNQPQHF. The chain has TRBV28 and TRBJ1-5, with D perhaps matching TRBD1 (5 bases). Germline CDR1 and CDR2: MDHEN and SYDVKM. The CDR3 contains 15 residues. Between the trimmed V and J ends, which lost 3 bases and 1 base, there was a span of 10 bases.

The genes are TRBV5-1 and TRBJ2-5; weak D call: TRBD1 (6 bases). The germline CDR1 and CDR2 sequences are SGHRS and YFSETQ. The length of the CDR3 is 16 residues. V was cut by 0 bases and J by 5 bases, with 17 bases left in between. The CDR3 is CASSLGGGTGEETQYF. CDR3 coding DNA: TGCGCCAGCAGCTTGGGAGGGGGAACGGGTGAGGAGACCCAGTACTTC.

The genes are TRBV29-1 and TRBJ2-3; the D gene is possibly TRBD1 (5 bases). The V end was cut by 3 bases, the J end by 1 base, with 14 bases between. This CDR3 region has 15 residues. Germline V CDR1 and CDR2: SQVTM, ANQGSEA. The CDR3 is CSVEGPHWGTDTQYF. CDR3 sequence (DNA): TGCAGCGTTGAGGGGCCCCATTGGGGCACAGATACGCAGTATTTT.

This clone was recorded only once. CDR3 in DNA: TGTGCCACCAGTGACCGGACAGGGGCCGGTGTATACGAGCAGTACTTC. Amino acids: CATSDRTGAGVYEQYF. This chain uses TRBV24-1 with TRBJ2-7; 9 bases are shared with TRBD1. The junction had 10 bases not matched to a gene; V was cut back by 4 bases and J by 4 bases. This CDR3 region has 16 residues. Germline CDR1 reads KGHDR; CDR2 reads SFDVKD.

This rearrangement joins TRBV5-1 to TRBJ2-5; D gene unclear. There are 13 residues in the CDR3. Trimming took 6 bases from V and 4 from J, leaving 13 bases between them. Germline assignment: CDR1 SGHRS and CDR2 YFSETQ. In DNA, the CDR3 is TGCGCCAGCACCTGGGCTGAATCAGAGACCCAGTACTTC. It codes for CASTWAESETQYF.